This T cell receptor beta chain emerged from a study of OX40 agonist ivuxolimab in advanced cancers. V was cut by 4 bases and J by 0 bases, with 6 bases left in between. The CDR3 loop spans 14 amino acids. The V gene's germline CDR1 is LNHDA and CDR2 SQIVND (reference sequence). Clones were sequenced by immunoSEQ multiplex PCR, and TCRdb holds only the in-frame ones, with some missing. Of about 9,700 clones in the sample, over 65% were seen once. The sequence was obtained from an adult with an advanced solid tumor such as melanoma, head and neck, liver or kidney cancer. The V call is TRBV19, the J call TRBJ1-4; no definite D call. The sample was CD4+ or CD8+ T cells sorted from blood, taken in a trial of the OX40 agonist ivuxolimab. The CDR3 sequence is CASSKVATNEKLFF. The CDR3 DNA reads as TGTGCCAGTAGTAAGGTTGCAACTAATGAAAAACTGTTTTTT.